This is a list of T cell receptor beta chains from one sample in a study of cytomegalovirus exposure and HLA in healthy donors. Sequenced by immunoSEQ multiplex PCR; TCRdb stores in-frame clones only, minus some. This table has about 120,000 clones, 81% appearing once. The specimen sequenced was PBMCs. The receptor source for this set is a man aged 40-49 years in good health and CMV-seronegative. CDR3s include the opening cysteine and the closing phenylalanine or tryptophan. The order of the fields is clone size, J gene, V gene, D gene, CDR3 protein, CDR3 DNA. A D gene is named only where the DNA matches it firmly. A row's size may be missing; if present it is once, few, many or a size class.

clone_size: -
j_call: TRBJ2-2
v_call: TRBV29-1
d_call: -
cdr3_aa: CSATMSANTGELFF
cdr3_nt: TGCAGCGCTACGATGTCGGCGAACACCGGGGAGCTGTTTTTT

clone_size: -
j_call: TRBJ2-1
v_call: TRBV10-3
d_call: TRBD1
cdr3_aa: CAISEWTGRNEQFF
cdr3_nt: TGTGCCATCAGTGAGTGGACAGGAAGAAATGAGCAGTTCTTC

clone_size: -
j_call: TRBJ1-2
v_call: TRBV5-1
d_call: -
cdr3_aa: CASSLESAGGYTF
cdr3_nt: TGCGCCAGCAGCTTGGAGTCAGCGGGTGGCTACACCTTC

clone_size: few
j_call: TRBJ2-7
v_call: TRBV2
d_call: -
cdr3_aa: CASTSGFPGEQYF
cdr3_nt: TGTGCCAGCACCTCAGGGTTTCCGGGCGAGCAGTACTTC

clone_size: -
j_call: TRBJ2-1
v_call: TRBV6-5
d_call: TRBD2
cdr3_aa: CASSSGLAGEQFF
cdr3_nt: TGTGCCAGCAGTTCAGGACTAGCTGGTGAGCAGTTCTTC

clone_size: -
j_call: TRBJ2-1
v_call: TRBV9
d_call: TRBD2
cdr3_aa: CASSEPASGSMPNEQFF
cdr3_nt: TGTGCCAGCAGCGAACCCGCTAGCGGGTCGATGCCCAATGAGCAGTTCTTC

clone_size: -
j_call: TRBJ1-2
v_call: TRBV30
d_call: -
cdr3_aa: CAGPIQGPLYGYTF
cdr3_nt: TGTGCCGGCCCCATACAGGGACCCCTCTATGGCTACACCTTC

clone_size: few
j_call: TRBJ2-5
v_call: TRBV7-2
d_call: TRBD1
cdr3_aa: CASSLGDSEETQYF
cdr3_nt: TGTGCCAGCAGCTTGGGGGACAGTGAAGAGACCCAGTACTTC

clone_size: few
j_call: TRBJ1-1
v_call: TRBV6-6
d_call: TRBD1
cdr3_aa: CASSYSREGQGAFF
cdr3_nt: TGTGCCAGCAGTTACTCTCGCGAAGGACAGGGAGCTTTCTTT

clone_size: -
j_call: TRBJ2-1
v_call: TRBV4-3
d_call: -
cdr3_aa: CASSQDPPSLINTYNEQFF
cdr3_nt: TGCGCCAGCAGCCAAGATCCGCCTAGCCTCATAAATACCTACAATGAGCAGTTCTTC

clone_size: -
j_call: TRBJ1-1
v_call: TRBV5-1
d_call: -
cdr3_aa: CASSSSIREVGAFF
cdr3_nt: TGCGCCAGCAGCTCTTCCATCCGGGAGGTTGGAGCTTTCTTT

clone_size: -
j_call: TRBJ2-3
v_call: TRBV7-2
d_call: TRBD2
cdr3_aa: CASSSTGTTTDTQYF
cdr3_nt: TGTGCCAGCAGCTCCACCGGGACTACGACAGATACGCAGTATTTT

clone_size: few
j_call: TRBJ2-7
v_call: TRBV5-8
d_call: -
cdr3_aa: CASSLGGTVYEQYF
cdr3_nt: TGTGCCAGCAGCTTGGGCGGGACGGTCTACGAGCAGTACTTC

clone_size: once
j_call: TRBJ2-2
v_call: TRBV19
d_call: -
cdr3_aa: CATRAAGTGELFF
cdr3_nt: TGTGCCACCCGCGCCGCAGGGACCGGGGAGCTGTTTTTT

clone_size: -
j_call: TRBJ2-3
v_call: TRBV27
d_call: -
cdr3_aa: CASSRQGSDTQYF
cdr3_nt: TGTGCCAGCAGTCGGCAGGGGTCCGATACGCAGTATTTT

clone_size: -
j_call: TRBJ2-2
v_call: TRBV7-2
d_call: TRBD1
cdr3_aa: CASSLKQGARVGELFF
cdr3_nt: TGTGCCAGCAGCTTAAAACAGGGGGCGCGGGTCGGGGAGCTGTTTTTT

clone_size: -
j_call: TRBJ1-2
v_call: TRBV7-6
d_call: -
cdr3_aa: CASSLGGGRGYTF
cdr3_nt: TGTGCCAGCAGCTTGGGGGGGGGCCGTGGCTACACCTTC

clone_size: -
j_call: TRBJ2-2
v_call: TRBV15
d_call: TRBD1
cdr3_aa: CATSLDRAYTGELFF
cdr3_nt: TGTGCCACCAGCCTTGACAGGGCGTACACCGGGGAGCTGTTTTTT

clone_size: -
j_call: TRBJ2-3
v_call: TRBV5-4
d_call: -
cdr3_aa: CASSLVRGSTDTQYF
cdr3_nt: TGTGCCAGCAGCTTGGTTCGGGGAAGCACAGATACGCAGTATTTT

clone_size: few
j_call: TRBJ2-7
v_call: TRBV30
d_call: -
cdr3_aa: CAWSSTTYEQYF
cdr3_nt: TGTGCCTGGTCCTCTACCACCTACGAGCAGTACTTC

clone_size: -
j_call: TRBJ2-7
v_call: TRBV7-6
d_call: -
cdr3_aa: CASSLDGSRPSYEQYF
cdr3_nt: TGTGCCAGCAGCTTAGATGGTTCGCGGCCCTCCTACGAGCAGTACTTC

clone_size: -
j_call: TRBJ2-7
v_call: TRBV2
d_call: -
cdr3_aa: CASSVAGFEQYF
cdr3_nt: TGTGCCAGCAGTGTTGCAGGGTTCGAGCAGTACTTC

clone_size: -
j_call: TRBJ1-5
v_call: TRBV2
d_call: -
cdr3_aa: CASSERTVNQPQHF
cdr3_nt: TGTGCCAGCAGTGAAAGGACAGTCAATCAGCCCCAGCATTTT

clone_size: -
j_call: TRBJ2-7
v_call: TRBV7-2
d_call: -
cdr3_aa: CASSFEVTLPPYEQYF
cdr3_nt: TGTGCCAGCAGCTTTGAGGTCACACTACCACCCTACGAGCAGTACTTC

clone_size: -
j_call: TRBJ2-7
v_call: TRBV28
d_call: TRBD2
cdr3_aa: CASSPPAGGRYEQYF
cdr3_nt: TGTGCCAGCAGTCCCCCAGCGGGAGGACGATACGAGCAGTACTTC

clone_size: -
j_call: TRBJ1-5
v_call: TRBV6-6
d_call: -
cdr3_aa: CASSYVYRAAQHF
cdr3_nt: TGTGCCAGCAGTTACGTGTACAGGGCAGCCCAGCATTTT

clone_size: -
j_call: TRBJ1-6
v_call: TRBV15
d_call: TRBD1
cdr3_aa: CATSYQGARDSPLHF
cdr3_nt: TGTGCCACCAGCTACCAGGGGGCGCGGGATTCACCCCTCCACTTT

clone_size: once
j_call: TRBJ2-1
v_call: TRBV28
d_call: TRBD2
cdr3_aa: CASSPGLVKNEQFF
cdr3_nt: TGTGCCAGCAGTCCGGGACTAGTGAAAAATGAGCAGTTCTTC

clone_size: -
j_call: TRBJ2-3
v_call: TRBV5-8
d_call: TRBD1
cdr3_aa: CASSLGGGEGSDTQYF
cdr3_nt: TGTGCCAGCAGCTTGGGAGGGGGCGAAGGATCAGATACGCAGTATTTT

clone_size: -
j_call: TRBJ1-2
v_call: TRBV19
d_call: -
cdr3_aa: CASSTGYGYTF
cdr3_nt: TGTGCCAGTAGTACAGGTTATGGCTACACCTTC

clone_size: -
j_call: TRBJ2-3
v_call: TRBV19
d_call: TRBD2
cdr3_aa: CASSKGTSGTSTDTQYF
cdr3_nt: TGTGCCAGTAGTAAAGGGACTAGCGGGACAAGCACAGATACGCAGTATTTT

clone_size: -
j_call: TRBJ1-2
v_call: TRBV27
d_call: TRBD1
cdr3_aa: CASSLMATGGVGGGYTF
cdr3_nt: TGTGCCAGCAGTTTAATGGCGACAGGGGGCGTAGGGGGTGGCTACACCTTC

clone_size: -
j_call: TRBJ1-1
v_call: TRBV2
d_call: TRBD1
cdr3_aa: CASRRTGGENTEAFF
cdr3_nt: TGTGCCAGCAGACGGACAGGGGGCGAGAACACTGAAGCTTTCTTT

clone_size: -
j_call: TRBJ1-2
v_call: TRBV9
d_call: -
cdr3_aa: CASAPRINYGYTF
cdr3_nt: TGTGCCAGCGCCCCGCGGATTAACTATGGCTACACCTTC

clone_size: -
j_call: TRBJ2-1
v_call: TRBV18
d_call: -
cdr3_aa: CASSPTASNEQFF
cdr3_nt: TGTGCCAGCTCACCAACGGCTAGCAATGAGCAGTTCTTC

clone_size: -
j_call: TRBJ2-2
v_call: TRBV27
d_call: -
cdr3_aa: CASSFFTGRELFF
cdr3_nt: TGTGCCAGCAGTTTTTTTACGGGGAGGGAGCTGTTTTTT

clone_size: -
j_call: TRBJ2-5
v_call: TRBV6-6
d_call: -
cdr3_aa: CASSYGDKGRETQYF
cdr3_nt: TGTGCCAGCAGTTACGGGGACAAAGGGCGGGAGACCCAGTACTTC

clone_size: -
j_call: TRBJ1-3
v_call: TRBV5-6
d_call: TRBD1
cdr3_aa: CASSARQGSTIYF
cdr3_nt: TGTGCCAGCAGCGCACGACAGGGGAGCACCATATATTTT

clone_size: few
j_call: TRBJ2-2
v_call: TRBV6-7
d_call: -
cdr3_aa: CASPQGGARGPVAETGELFF
cdr3_nt: TGTGCCAGCCCACAAGGGGGGGCGCGGGGACCCGTAGCAGAGACCGGGGAGCTGTTTTTT

clone_size: -
j_call: TRBJ1-4
v_call: TRBV9
d_call: -
cdr3_aa: CASSVGWGNNEKLFF
cdr3_nt: TGTGCCAGCAGCGTAGGGTGGGGCAATAATGAAAAACTGTTTTTT

clone_size: -
j_call: TRBJ1-4
v_call: TRBV25-1
d_call: -
cdr3_aa: CASSTIDSYEKLFF
cdr3_nt: TGTGCCAGCAGTACAATCGACAGCTATGAAAAACTGTTTTTT

clone_size: -
j_call: TRBJ2-2
v_call: TRBV2
d_call: -
cdr3_aa: CASSGTGNTGELFF
cdr3_nt: TGTGCCAGCAGTGGTACAGGAAACACCGGGGAGCTGTTTTTT

clone_size: few
j_call: TRBJ2-3
v_call: TRBV6-6
d_call: -
cdr3_aa: CASSLAGLQYF
cdr3_nt: TGTGCCAGCAGTTTGGCGGGCCTGCAGTATTTT

clone_size: -
j_call: TRBJ2-6
v_call: TRBV7-6
d_call: -
cdr3_aa: CASSLLSSGANGLTF
cdr3_nt: TGTGCCAGCAGCTTATTGAGCTCTGGGGCCAACGGCCTGACTTTC

clone_size: once
j_call: TRBJ1-1
v_call: TRBV5-4
d_call: TRBD1
cdr3_aa: CASSFRDRGTEAFF
cdr3_nt: TGTGCCAGCAGCTTTCGGGACAGGGGGACTGAAGCTTTCTTT

clone_size: -
j_call: TRBJ1-2
v_call: TRBV5-6
d_call: -
cdr3_aa: CASSLDRAYGYTF
cdr3_nt: TGTGCCAGCAGCTTGGACAGGGCCTATGGCTACACCTTC

clone_size: -
j_call: TRBJ1-4
v_call: TRBV18
d_call: -
cdr3_aa: CASCDDSFGKLFF
cdr3_nt: TGTGCCAGCTGCGACGACTCCTTCGGAAAACTGTTTTTT